This TCR beta chain was captured by sequencing in a study of lymphopenia after photon versus proton radiotherapy. Study findings and constraints: Better survival with proton therapy was suggested as possible, not demonstrated. Post-nadir diversity loss with photons came from oligoclonal expansion, particularly CD8+ Temra cells. Proton therapy kept repertoires fairly stable, unlike photons, which gained effector/memory cells.

The data were produced by immunoSEQ multiplex PCR, yet TCRdb's version contains in-frame clones alone and is incomplete. The table records about 58,000 clones, around 85% of them present only once. With regard to this clone: What it binds is not known.

The source material was peripheral blood, sampled from a patient treated with proton-based radiotherapy. This sequence originates from a man aged 55 to 70 with pancreatic cancer.

The CDR3 coding sequence is TGTGCCATCCAACTACAGGGGATGGGGGATACGCAGTATTTT. Translated, it gives CAIQLQGMGDTQYF. The rearrangement uses TRBV28 and TRBJ2-3; 7 bases line up with TRBD1. Germline CDR1 reads MDHEN; CDR2 reads SYDVKM. V gave up 10 bases and J gave up 6 bases; unmatched junction bases: 13. This CDR3 contains 14 residues.